The 24 T cell receptor beta chains below were found in one sample sequenced in a study of CXCR3-negative and CXCR3-positive naive CD8 T cells. UMI-labeled TRB cDNA libraries were prepared by 5' RACE. Following a re-call of the 5' RACE reads, TCRdb has one entry per CDR3 protein and lacks DNA. The repertoire shows under 50,000 distinct CDR3 sequences; the top ten hold around 2.5%. Sequencing used naive CXCR3- CD8+ T cells from blood. Subset given: CD45RO-CCR7+CD27+CD95- naive CD8+ T cells lacking CXCR3 (TNR3-). These receptors came from a human donor in good health. Some clones in this sample may be carry-over from other donors' samples.

V is TRBV27 and J is TRBJ1-5; no DNA is available, so the TRBD1 call from TCRdb remains unchecked. This CDR3 has 13 residues. The germline CDR1 and CDR2 sequences are MNHEY and SMNVEV (reference sequence). The CDR3 reads CASSDSYNQPQHF.

This chain connects TRBV7-2 to TRBJ2-3; the TCRdb call, TRBD2, lacks DNA for checking. The germline V gene encodes CDR1 SGHTA and CDR2 FQGNSA. The CDR3 is 16 amino acids. This CDR3 reads CASSLRLAVLTDTQYF. The full variable domain, with the rest looked up from reference TRBV7-2 and TRBJ2-3, is GAGVSQSPSNKVTEKGKDVELRCDPISGHTALYWYRQSLGQGLEFLIYFQGNSAPDKSGLPSDRFSAERTGGSVSTLTIQRTQQEDSAVYLCASSLRLAVLTDTQYFGPGTRLTVL.

The CDR3 region is CSARGMAGGPNEQFF. J is TRBJ2-1 and V is TRBV20-1; the D gene TCRdb calls, TRBD1, cannot be checked with no DNA. Looked up from germline, CDR1 is DFQATT and CDR2 is SNEGSKA (reference sequence). The CDR3 runs to 15 residues.

V gene TRBV4-3 combines with J gene TRBJ1-4; the D call from TCRdb, TRBD1, cannot be confirmed without DNA. Germline V gene sequence: CDR1 LGHNA, CDR2 YSLEER. The CDR3 totals 16 residues. This chain's CDR3 is CASSQSSDRTNEKLFF.

The chain couples TRBV18 to TRBJ1-5; no DNA is available, so the TRBD1 call from TCRdb remains unchecked. This CDR3 has 15 amino acids. CDR1 is KGHSH and CDR2 is LQKENI in the germline V gene. CDR3 amino acids: CASSPLTGTHQPQHF.

This sequence joins TRBV18 and TRBJ2-7; TCRdb selects TRBD1, and the lack of DNA leaves this call unchecked. Germline CDR1 is KGHSH and CDR2 is LQKENI. The CDR3 loop spans 15 amino acids. The CDR3 loop reads CASSPEGQWILEQYF.

The rearrangement links TRBV29-1 to TRBJ2-1; TCRdb's assignment of TRBD1 cannot be checked, as there is no DNA. Germline V gives CDR1 SQVTM, CDR2 ANQGSEA. The CDR3 runs 12 residues. Here the CDR3 reads CSVEQGWNEQFF.

The chain carries TRBV11-2 and TRBJ2-1; TCRdb gives TRBD1 as the D gene, but with no DNA this cannot be confirmed. The length of the CDR3 is 17 residues. Germline V lookup: CDR1 SGHAT, CDR2 FQNNGV. The CDR3 sequence is CASSSNPLGGGFNEQFF.

The chain joins TRBV6-5 to TRBJ2-7; TCRdb's D gene call, TRBD2, goes unchecked for lack of DNA. The CDR3 is 16 residues long. CDR1 and CDR2 (germline): MNHEY, SVGAGI. This CDR3 is CASSYASGSNSYEQYF.

The rearrangement joins TRBV29-1 to TRBJ1-1; there is no DNA to check the TCRdb D call of TRBD1. This CDR3 contains 14 residues. Germline V gives CDR1 SQVTM, CDR2 ANQGSEA. The CDR3 sequence: CSVLQGTVDTEAFF.

The V and J genes are TRBV25-1 and TRBJ1-5; TCRdb returns TRBD1, unconfirmable since there is no DNA. This CDR3 contains 12 residues. From germline, CDR1 is MGHDK and CDR2 SYGVNS. CDR3 sequence: CATGQGEQPQHF.

This chain links TRBV6-5 with TRBJ2-7; with no DNA, the TCRdb D assignment of TRBD2 cannot be verified. Germline V gene lookup returns CDR1 MNHEY and CDR2 SVGAGI. This CDR3 region has 14 residues. The CDR3 is CASSYSAAGYEQYF.

The rearrangement uses TRBV15 and TRBJ2-1; TCRdb's D gene call, TRBD1, goes unchecked for lack of DNA. CDR3 size: 13 residues. From germline, CDR1 is LNHNV and CDR2 YYDKDF (reference sequence). The CDR3 sequence is CATSSDRGYEQFF.

This chain joins TRBV29-1 and TRBJ2-7; TCRdb names TRBD1, which stays unverified in the absence of DNA. Germline CDR1 is SQVTM and CDR2 is ANQGSEA. The CDR3 covers 12 residues. The CDR3 loop reads CSVEYRSYEQYF.

The V and J genes are TRBV6-5 and TRBJ1-5; the TRBD1 assignment by TCRdb is unverifiable without DNA. This CDR3 contains 13 residues. Germline assignment: CDR1 MNHEY and CDR2 SVGAGI. The CDR3 loop is CASSSGVNQPQHF.

This sequence joins TRBV6-5 and TRBJ1-1; TCRdb reports TRBD1, a call that lacks DNA to check it against. The germline gives CDR1 MNHEY, CDR2 SVGAGI. The CDR3 extends over 14 amino acids. The CDR3 reads CASSTGHSNTEAFF.

The CDR3 is CASSLGQGREKLFF. The chain couples TRBV28 to TRBJ1-4; TCRdb's assignment of TRBD1 cannot be checked, as there is no DNA. Germline-derived CDR1 and CDR2 are MDHEN and SYDVKM. The CDR3 length is 14 residues.

The chain joins TRBV4-1 to TRBJ2-5. This CDR3 spans 13 amino acids. Per germline, CDR1 MGHRA and CDR2 YSYEKL. This chain's CDR3 is CASSQVLQETQYF.

V is TRBV13 and J is TRBJ1-1. Germline V gene data show CDR1 as PRHDT and CDR2 as FYEKMQ (reference sequence). The CDR3 covers 13 residues. CDR3 protein: CASLPEANTEAFF.

The chain uses TRBV20-1 and TRBJ2-1. The CDR3 totals 13 residues. Germline CDR1 is DFQATT and CDR2 is SNEGSKA (reference sequence). CDR3 protein: CSAGLLAGSEQFF.

The genes are TRBV19 and TRBJ2-1; TCRdb's D gene call, TRBD1, goes unchecked for lack of DNA. The germline V gene has CDR1 LNHDA and CDR2 SQIVND (reference sequence). CDR3 length: 14 amino acids. The CDR3: CASSRDRAYNEQFF. Complete variable domain (other parts from reference TRBV19 and TRBJ2-1): DGGITQSPKYLFRKEGQNVTLSCEQNLNHDAMYWYRQDPGQGLRLIYYSQIVNDFQKGDIAEGYSVSREKKESFPLTVTSAQKNPTAFYLCASSRDRAYNEQFFGPGTRLTVL.

V usage is TRBV7-9 and J usage is TRBJ2-7; TCRdb designates TRBD1, a call that cannot be tested without DNA. CDR3 length: 13 residues. The germline CDR1 and CDR2 sequences are SEHNR and FQNEAQ (reference sequence). The CDR3 reads CASQWGGTYEQYF.

The J gene is TRBJ2-1, the V gene TRBV20-1; TCRdb names TRBD1, which stays unverified in the absence of DNA. Germline loops: CDR1 DFQATT, CDR2 SNEGSKA (reference sequence). The CDR3 consists of 14 residues. CDR3 region: CSASGGSSYNEQFF.

The rearrangement links TRBV15 to TRBJ1-2. Germline CDR1 is LNHNV and CDR2 is YYDKDF (reference sequence). CDR3 size: 15 residues. This chain's CDR3 is CATSPRLQQSYGYTF.